The 5 T cell receptor beta chains below were found in one sample sequenced in a study of beta chain features in type 1 diabetes. These TCRs are of unknown antigen specificity. The entirety of the isolated RNA underwent reverse transcription, so expressed TCRB transcripts were sequenced. The table came from immunoSEQ multiplex PCR; TCRdb's copy has only in-frame clones and leaves some out. In the table there are a few hundred thousand clones, roughly a quarter of which are singletons. Study results and limitations: In all four CD4+ subsets, TCRB CDR3 length was significantly, moderately reduced in type 1 diabetes.

The sequenced sample was naive CD4+ T cells from blood. Receptors originate from a woman in her thirties with type 1 diabetes.

The rearrangement links TRBV4-1 to TRBJ2-3; the match to TRBD1 covers 8 bases. Germline V gives CDR1 MGHRA, CDR2 YSYEKL. The CDR3 consists of 16 residues. V dropped 3 bases and J dropped 8; count of bases not matched to a gene: 13. The DNA of the CDR3 is TGCGCCAGCAGCCAGCTAGGGACAGGACGGCCCCTTACGCAGTATTTT. This codes for CASSQLGTGRPLTQYF.

This chain connects TRBV9 to TRBJ2-5; D is possibly TRBD2 (6 bases). This CDR3 comprises 14 residues. The V gene lost 7 bases and the J gene lost 4 bases, with 17 bases spanning the gap. Germline loops: CDR1 SGDLS, CDR2 YYNGEE. The CDR3 here is CASGGWGIGETQYF. The CDR3 nucleotides are TGTGCCAGCGGAGGGTGGGGGATCGGAGAGACCCAGTACTTC.

The chain joins TRBV25-1 to TRBJ2-2; a possible D gene is TRBD1 (6 bases). Germline V gene sequence: CDR1 MGHDK, CDR2 SYGVNS. This CDR3 is built from 14 residues. Trimming took 3 bases from V and 5 from J, leaving 10 bases between them. In DNA form, the CDR3 reads TGTGCCAGCAGTGAGAGGGGGTCTACCGGGGAGCTGTTTTTT. It codes for CASSERGSTGELFF.

This chain's CDR3 is CATSRASSADQETQYF. CDR3 coding DNA: TGTGCCACCAGCAGAGCCTCTAGCGCAGACCAAGAGACCCAGTACTTC. The rearrangement joins TRBV15 to TRBJ2-5, with D possibly TRBD2 on 6 matching bases. The CDR3 sequence is 16 residues long. Germline V CDR1 and CDR2: LNHNV, YYDKDF (reference sequence). With 1 base removed from V and 0 bases from J, the gap between germline ends came to 12 bases.

This clone appeared a few times. The chain carries TRBV2 and TRBJ2-1; D is possibly TRBD2 (6 bases). V dropped 7 bases and J dropped 7 bases, with 11 bases sitting between them. Germline V CDR1 and CDR2: SNHLY, FYNNEI. This CDR3 has 12 amino acids. The CDR3 here is CASTIRGNEQFF. The CDR3 coding sequence is TGTGCCAGCACTATTCGGGGGAATGAGCAGTTCTTC.